The clone carrying this TCR beta chain was seen once. These data originate in a study of cytotoxic CD8 clonotypes in ibrutinib-treated CLL. Study-level information: IGHV unmutated 17 to 18; relapsed/refractory about a dozen; treatment-naive some 16.

Deep sequencing aimed at 1 in 200,000 to 1 in 1 million T cells' resolution. This table comes from immunoSEQ multiplex PCR, and its TCRdb copy is limited to in-frame clones, with some not included. The table has fewer than 400,000 clones, about 64% seen once. The receptor's source is a human donor with chronic lymphocytic leukemia. The specimen was PBMCs, collected after 36 months of ibrutinib treatment.

CDR3 amino acids: CSVTKGLAKNIQYF. Written as DNA, the CDR3 is TGCAGCGTGACGAAGGGTTTAGCCAAAAACATTCAGTACTTC. V and J are TRBV29-1 and TRBJ2-4; D is unclear. CDR1 is SQVTM, CDR2 ANQGSEA, per germline. This CDR3 has 14 amino acids. The germline V and J ends were trimmed by 6 bases and 0 bases, with 12 bases remaining between them.